In its sample, the clone carrying this T cell receptor (beta chain) was seen many times. Its antigen is still unknown. The entry originates in a study of T cells after yellow fever vaccination. Study-level points and caveats: Abundant bulk-population clonotypes could contaminate the FACS-sorted repertoires.

Via MiXCR, TCRdb re-called the 5' RACE reads, giving one row per CDR3 protein. This sample has fewer than 150,000 distinct CDR3 sequences, with 7.7% found just once. The length of the CDR3 is 15 residues. Per germline, CDR1 SGHTA and CDR2 FQGNSA. V lost 5 bases, J lost 0 bases, and 14 bases lay in between. The chain employs TRBV7-2 and TRBJ2-7; no reliable D call. Sequences were derived from CD4+ T cells sorted from PBMCs, sampled 5 days after the yellow fever booster vaccination. The clonotype comes from a man aged 25 to 40 who received the YFV17D yellow fever vaccine. The CDR3 sequence: CASSPSYATSYEQYF. Here the CDR3 DNA reads TGTGCCAGCAGCCCCAGTTATGCTACCTCCTACGAGCAGTACTTC.